The T cell receptor (beta chain) under discussion was sequenced for a study of breast tumors, draining lymph nodes, adjacent tissues. Study conclusions and caveats: The data were judged consistent with most tumor T cells coming from lymph node and expanding in tumor. Luminal-like breast cancer showed significantly higher tumor–nontumor repertoire similarity than basal-like.

TCRdb reanalysed the multiplex PCR reads using MiXCR and keeps one entry per CDR3 protein. This sample yields around 300,000 distinct CDR3 sequences, of which around 31% are seen a single time; more than 1% belongs to the top ten. The CDR3 is 14 residues long. Germline CDR1 reads LGHNA; CDR2 reads YSLEER. V was clipped by 5 bases and J by 9 bases; unmatched bases: 10. Concerning this clonotype: Antigen: not known.

Axillary draining lymph nodes of breast cancer patients supplied the node samples. This chain uses TRBV4-3 with TRBJ2-1, with TRBD2 matching over 7 bases. Source material: axillary lymph node tissue. The TCR comes from a female donor with breast cancer. Some clones in this sample may be carry-over from other donors' samples. The chain's CDR3 is CASSRAGPYPEQFF. The CDR3 DNA sequence: TGCGCCAGCAGCAGAGCGGGACCCTACCCTGAGCAGTTCTTC.